The entry below gives a single T cell receptor beta chain sequence along with its context. Antigen: not known. The record originates from a study of OX40 agonist ivuxolimab in advanced cancers. For the study at large: Ivuxolimab doses were 0.01, 0.1, 0.3, 1.5, 3 or 10 mg/kg every 2 weeks. Under the entry rules, prior anti-PD-1, anti-PD-L1 or anti-CTLA-4 therapy was allowed, and approximately 40% had some. Overall study findings and caveats: The study found among the lowest clonal expansion in partial responders at 0.1-3.0 mg/kg. CD8+ T cells were the subset that, on average, had more expanded clones than CD4+.

Measured with immunoSEQ multiplex PCR; TCRdb has only the in-frame clones, and not every one. The table records more than 90,000 clones, about four fifths of them present only once. Germline V CDR1 and CDR2: LNHDA, SQIVND (reference sequence). There are 16 residues in the CDR3. The V end was cut by 4 bases, the J end by 0 bases, with 13 bases between. The chain combines TRBV19 with TRBJ1-5; a weak D match, TRBD1 (6 bases). The source is an adult with an advanced solid tumor such as melanoma, head and neck, liver or kidney cancer. Sequencing was performed on CD4+ or CD8+ T cells sorted from blood, taken in a trial of the OX40 agonist ivuxolimab. The CDR3 sequence is CASSKYQGNSNQPQHF. As DNA, the CDR3 is TGTGCCAGTAGTAAATACCAGGGGAATAGCAATCAGCCCCAGCATTTT.